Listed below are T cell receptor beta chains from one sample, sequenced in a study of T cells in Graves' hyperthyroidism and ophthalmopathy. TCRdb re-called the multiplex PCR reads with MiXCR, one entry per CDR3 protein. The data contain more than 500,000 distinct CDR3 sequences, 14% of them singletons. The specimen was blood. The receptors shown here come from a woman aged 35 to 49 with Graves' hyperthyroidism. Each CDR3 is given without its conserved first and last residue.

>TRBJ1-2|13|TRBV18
ASSPPGQGNDGYT
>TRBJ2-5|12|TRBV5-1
ASSFGDKEETQY
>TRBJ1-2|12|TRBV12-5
ASDSSGGAFGYT
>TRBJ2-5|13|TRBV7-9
ASSPWGQSRETQH
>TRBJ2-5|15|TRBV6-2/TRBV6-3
ASSYVTSGKFQETQY
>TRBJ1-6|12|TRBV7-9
ASSLDVLNSPLH
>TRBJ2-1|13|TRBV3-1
ASSHASGRYNEQF
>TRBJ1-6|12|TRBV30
AWSDRGLSSPLH
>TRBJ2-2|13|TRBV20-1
SARRARTNTGELF
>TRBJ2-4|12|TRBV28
ASSPGQAKNIQY
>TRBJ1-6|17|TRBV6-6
ASSYSTLYRDPSNSPLH
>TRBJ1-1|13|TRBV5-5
ASSLSGGGGTEAF
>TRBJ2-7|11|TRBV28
ASTRDGGHEQY